Each of the 14 T cell receptor beta chains below was sequenced from the same sample in a study of OX40 agonist ivuxolimab in advanced cancers. Profiling relied on immunoSEQ multiplex PCR, and the TCRdb table lists in-frame clones only, not all of them. The sample has about 68,000 clones; about 89% are singletons. Sequenced material: CD4+ or CD8+ T cells sorted from blood, taken in a trial of the OX40 agonist ivuxolimab. These receptors were collected from an adult with an advanced solid tumor such as melanoma, head and neck, liver or kidney cancer.

The chain links TRBV14 to TRBJ2-6, with D unclear. The CDR3 covers 14 residues. Deletions cut 3 bases from V and 0 bases from J, with 3 bases between. The germline V gene encodes CDR1 SGHDN and CDR2 FVKESK. This CDR3 reads CASSHNSGANVLTF. The CDR3 DNA reads TGTGCCAGCAGCCATAACTCTGGGGCCAACGTCCTGACTTTC. Full variable domain (rest looked up from reference TRBV14 and TRBJ2-6): EAGVTQFPSHSVIEKGQTVTLRCDPISGHDNLYWYRRVMGKEIKFLLHFVKESKQDESGMPNNRFLAERTGGTYSTLKVQPAELEDSGVYFCASSHNSGANVLTFGAGSRLTVL.

This clone was observed once. J is TRBJ2-1 and V is TRBV11-2, with 7 bases matching TRBD2. V shed 3 bases, J shed 5 bases, and the junction held 7 bases outside the gene matches. Germline V gene sequence: CDR1 SGHAT, CDR2 FQNNGV. The CDR3 loop spans 15 amino acids. The CDR3 is CASSLYLAVNNEQFF. DNA for the CDR3: TGTGCCAGCAGCTTGTATCTAGCGGTAAACAATGAGCAGTTCTTC.

This clone was observed a single time. The V and J genes are TRBV7-3 and TRBJ2-2, with D perhaps given as TRBD1 or TRBD2 (5 bases each). Germline loops: CDR1 SGHTA, CDR2 FQGTGA. The CDR3 loop spans 16 amino acids. Trimming shortened V by 5 bases and J by 0 bases, and 13 bases separated the two germline ends. This CDR3 is CASSPSGAANTGELFF. Written as DNA, the CDR3 is TGTGCCAGCAGCCCTTCCGGGGCAGCGAACACCGGGGAGCTGTTTTTT. Supplemented by reference TRBV7-3 and TRBJ2-2, the full variable domain reads GAGVSQTPSNKVTEKGKYVELRCDPISGHTALYWYRQSLGQGPEFLIYFQGTGAADDSGLPNDRFFAVRPEGSVSTLKIQRTERGDSAVYLCASSPSGAANTGELFFGEGSRLTVL.

The CDR3 region is CASSTDLYSNQPQHF. The CDR3 DNA is TGTGCCAGCTCGACAGACCTCTATAGCAATCAGCCCCAGCATTTT. The rearrangement joins TRBV2 to TRBJ1-5, with D perhaps matching TRBD1 (5 bases). CDR3 length equals 15 residues. V lost 8 bases to trimming and J lost 0 bases, with 14 bases between them. The germline V gene has CDR1 SNHLY and CDR2 FYNNEI.

V and J are TRBV14 and TRBJ2-2; 11 nucleotides agree with TRBD2. The V gene end was trimmed by 5 bases and the J gene end by 5 bases; junction bases not matched to a gene: 10. Looked up from germline, CDR1 is SGHDN and CDR2 is FVKESK. There are 17 residues in the CDR3. The CDR3 DNA reads as TGTGCCAGCAGCACGCGGTCGACTAGCGGGATTACCGGGGAGCTGTTTTTT. This gives the protein CASSTRSTSGITGELFF.

The chain has TRBV19 and TRBJ1-2; 8 bases are shared with TRBD1. The V and J ends lost 5 bases and 6 bases, in that order; junction bases with no gene match: 5. The germline gives CDR1 LNHDA, CDR2 SQIVND (reference sequence). The length of the CDR3 is 13 residues. CDR3 nucleotides: TGTGCCAGTAGTCGACAACAGGGGGATGGCTACACCTTC. Its protein is CASSRQQGDGYTF.

This chain joins TRBV13 and TRBJ2-1; no reliable D call. The V end lost 4 bases, the J end lost 9 bases, and 10 bases lay between the germline ends. CDR1 and CDR2 from the germline V gene are PRHDT and FYEKMQ (reference sequence). This CDR3 has 12 residues. The CDR3 protein is CASSSSLIEQFF. The CDR3 bases are TGTGCCAGCAGCTCCTCCCTCATTGAGCAGTTCTTC.

The chain couples TRBV9 to TRBJ2-7; 9 nucleotides agree with TRBD1. Germline values: CDR1 SGDLS, CDR2 YYNGEE. V lost 3 bases and J lost 2; bases outside the gene matches: 3. The CDR3 spans 14 residues. CDR3 sequence reads: CASSETGGPYEQYF. CDR3 DNA sequence: TGTGCCAGCAGCGAGACAGGGGGTCCCTACGAGCAGTACTTC.

The chain carries TRBV6-5 and TRBJ2-1, with 15 bases that match TRBD2. CDR1 MNHEY and CDR2 SVGAGI come from the germline V gene. Germline trimming cut 6 bases from V and 12 bases from J; bases unmatched to any gene: 9. CDR3 length: 15 amino acids. The CDR3 DNA is TGTGCCAGCAGACTAAGGACTAGCGGGAGGGAATCGCAGTTCTTC. Amino acids: CASRLRTSGRESQFF.

The V gene is TRBV4-1, the J gene TRBJ1-1, with D tentatively TRBD1 (6 bases). The V end lost 1 base, the J end lost 4 bases, and 10 bases lay between the germline ends. Germline assignment: CDR1 MGHRA and CDR2 YSYEKL. CDR3 size: 14 residues. This CDR3 reads CASSQVQGVTEAFF. The CDR3 coding sequence is TGCGCCAGCAGCCAAGTACAGGGTGTCACTGAAGCTTTCTTT.

The J gene is TRBJ1-5, the V gene TRBV30, with TRBD1 as a possible D gene (6 bases). CDR3 length: 14 amino acids. CDR1 GTSNPN and CDR2 SVGIG come from the germline V gene (reference sequence). V lost 3 bases and J 2 bases, leaving 11 bases between the germline ends. CDR3 nucleotides: TGTGCCTGGAGCCGAGGGGGTGGCAATCAGCCCCAGCATTTT. It codes for CAWSRGGGNQPQHF.

The V call is TRBV28, the J call TRBJ2-7; TRBD1 agrees at 8 bases. The V gene's germline CDR1 is MDHEN and CDR2 SYDVKM. CDR3 length equals 14 residues. V dropped 6 bases and J dropped 1; count of bases not matched to a gene: 5. This chain's CDR3 is CASRPDRESYEQYF. In DNA, the CDR3 is TGTGCCAGCAGGCCGGACAGGGAATCCTACGAGCAGTACTTC.

The chain links TRBV6-6 to TRBJ1-1; a possible D gene is TRBD1 (6 bases). The V gene lost 7 bases and the J gene lost 4 bases, with 10 bases spanning the gap. The germline gives CDR1 MNHNY, CDR2 SVGAGI (reference sequence). The CDR3 has 12 amino acids. The CDR3 coding sequence is TGTGCCAGCAAAGGGGGAAGCACTGAAGCTTTCTTT. Amino acids: CASKGGSTEAFF.

The chain couples TRBV14 to TRBJ2-1; the match to TRBD2 covers 12 bases. The V gene end was trimmed by 4 bases and the J gene end by 15 bases; junction bases not matched to a gene: 7. Germline V gene data show CDR1 as SGHDN and CDR2 as FVKESK. The CDR3 is made up of 13 amino acids. CDR3 protein: CASSPRLAGVLFF. CDR3 bases: TGTGCCAGCAGCCCCCGACTAGCGGGAGTATTGTTCTTC.